This TCR beta chain stems from a study of blood T cell repertoires in COVID-19. Looking at the study overall: T cells, B-cell-depleted T cells, or PBMCs supplied cDNA or gDNA.

Germline values: CDR1 LGHDT, CDR2 YNNKEL (reference sequence). The CDR3 totals 13 residues. Trimming left V 5 bases short and J 4 bases short, with 9 bases between. In the authors' workflow: From reference gene primer amplification, estimates of nucleated cell counts were derived. Data came from immunoSEQ multiplex PCR; TCRdb stores just in-frame clones and leaves some out. The V and J calls and clone size come from that table; D and trimming were worked out from the DNA. The sample lists 150,000 to 200,000 clones, about three quarters seen once, with roughly 8.7% in the top ten. The V and J genes are TRBV3-1 (or the pseudogene TRBV3-2) and TRBJ1-5; tentative D call: TRBD1 (5 bases). The sequenced material came from peripheral blood. The receptor comes from a woman in her 50s with active or convalescent COVID-19. The CDR3 loop is CASSGGGNQPQHF. The CDR3 DNA reads TGTGCCAGCAGCGGGGGGGGGAATCAGCCCCAGCATTTT.